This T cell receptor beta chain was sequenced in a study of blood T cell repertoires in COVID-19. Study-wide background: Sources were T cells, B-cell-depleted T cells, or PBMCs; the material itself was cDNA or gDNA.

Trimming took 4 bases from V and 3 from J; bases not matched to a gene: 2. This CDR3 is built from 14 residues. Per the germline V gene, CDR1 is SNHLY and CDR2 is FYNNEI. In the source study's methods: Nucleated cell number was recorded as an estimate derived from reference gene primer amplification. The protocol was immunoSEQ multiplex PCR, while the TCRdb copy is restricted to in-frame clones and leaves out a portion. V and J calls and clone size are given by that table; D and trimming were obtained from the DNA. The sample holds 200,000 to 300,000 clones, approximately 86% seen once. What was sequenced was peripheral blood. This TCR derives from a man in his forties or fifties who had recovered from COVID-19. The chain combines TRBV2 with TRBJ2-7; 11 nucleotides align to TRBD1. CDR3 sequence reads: CASSVGTGGYEQYF. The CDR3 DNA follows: TGTGCCAGCAGTGTTGGGACAGGGGGCTACGAGCAGTACTTC.